This T cell receptor beta chain was captured by sequencing in a study of human T cells and chemical hapten exposure. TCRdb fed the RACE reads into MiXCR, producing one record per CDR3 protein. The table records roughly 190,000 distinct CDR3 sequences, approximately 20% of them present only once. Time point noted: patch test 1, 2 weeks after DPC sensitization. Treatment defined: therapeutic diphenylcyclopropenone sensitization with weekly scalp DPC. Ahead of each patch test application, blood was drawn. The TCR sequence derives from a woman between 50 and 59 years old with alopecia areata. Some clones in this sample may be carry-over from other donors' samples. The sequencing here drew on whole blood, taken in connection with sensitization to the hapten diphenylcyclopropenone (DPC).

CDR3 in amino acids: CASSLARGGRTDTQYF. DNA for the CDR3: TGTGCCAGCAGCTTAGCTCGTGGGGGGCGCACAGATACGCAGTATTTT. The V and J genes are TRBV7-2 and TRBJ2-3; the D gene could be TRBD1 or TRBD2 (6 bases each). The CDR3 length is 16 residues. V was cut by 0 bases and J by 1 base, with 11 bases left in between. Germline V gene sequence: CDR1 SGHTA, CDR2 FQGNSA.